The rows below give T cell receptor beta chains drawn from one sample of a study of somatic mutations in cytotoxic T cells in rheumatoid arthritis. Sequencing used immunoSEQ multiplex PCR; TCRdb keeps in-frame clones, though not all of them. The table includes about 19,000 clones, roughly 85% detected once. Specimen: CD8+ T cells sorted from blood. The receptors were gathered from a woman in her thirties or forties with rheumatoid arthritis. CDR3s include the opening cysteine and the closing phenylalanine or tryptophan. Only some rows state a clone size, as once, few, many or a class for expanded clones.

v_gene	abundance	j_gene	CDR3aa
TRBV13	NA	TRBJ2-7	CASSSLGLAGEQSSYEQYF
TRBV7-9	few	TRBJ2-1	CASSPTIAGFTEQFF
TRBV10-3	once	TRBJ2-3	CAISQGTDTQYF
TRBV4-1	NA	TRBJ2-1	CASSQRASGTHNEQFF
TRBV7-6	NA	TRBJ1-3	CASSHAGTGGYSGNTIYF
TRBV9	NA	TRBJ2-3	CASSVGAGSNTDTQYF
TRBV5-6	NA	TRBJ1-4	CASSLTGEEKLFF
TRBV5-1	NA	TRBJ2-2	CASSLGLAGVNTGELFF
TRBV5-1	NA	TRBJ2-2	CASQGATGELFF
TRBV19	NA	TRBJ1-1	CASSLKVSWEAFF
TRBV11-3	NA	TRBJ2-3	CASSLTPTDTQYF
TRBV6-6	NA	TRBJ2-1	CASSYGGGPSFF
TRBV2	NA	TRBJ1-5	CASSASGLSQRPQHF
TRBV6-5	once	TRBJ2-1	CASTTTANEQFF
TRBV5-4	NA	TRBJ2-5	CASSMGLSQETQYF
TRBV5-1	NA	TRBJ2-4	CASSLAPPGEAGLAKNIQYF
TRBV28	few	TRBJ1-1	CASKRHRRTEAFF
TRBV29-1	once	TRBJ2-7	CSVGRGDRAYEQYF
TRBV5-1	few	TRBJ2-2	CASSSGTSGRALAGELFF
TRBV9	NA	TRBJ1-2	CASSTGGESYGYTF
TRBV5-1	NA	TRBJ2-2	CASSLAAGGPAGELFF
TRBV5-1	NA	TRBJ1-2	CASSLTGSYGYTF
TRBV28	NA	TRBJ2-3	CASSQGLASSTDTQYF
TRBV7-6	NA	TRBJ2-7	CASSHPASPYEQYF
TRBV7-6	NA	TRBJ1-3	CASSLFGQGLASPIYF